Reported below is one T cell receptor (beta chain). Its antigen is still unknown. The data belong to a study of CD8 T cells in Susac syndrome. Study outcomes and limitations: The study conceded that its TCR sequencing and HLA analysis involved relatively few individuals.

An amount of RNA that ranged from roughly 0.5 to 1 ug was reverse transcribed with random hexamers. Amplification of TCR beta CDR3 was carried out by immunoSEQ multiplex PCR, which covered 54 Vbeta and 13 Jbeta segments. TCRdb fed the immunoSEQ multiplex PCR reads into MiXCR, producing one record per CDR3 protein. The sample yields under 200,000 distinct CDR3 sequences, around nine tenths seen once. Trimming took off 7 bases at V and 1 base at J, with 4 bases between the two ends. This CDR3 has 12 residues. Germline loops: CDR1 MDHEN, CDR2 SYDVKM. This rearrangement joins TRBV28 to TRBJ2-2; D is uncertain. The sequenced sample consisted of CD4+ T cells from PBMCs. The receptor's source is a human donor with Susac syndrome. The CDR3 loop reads CASTQNTGELFF. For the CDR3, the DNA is TGTGCCAGCACCCAGAACACCGGGGAGCTGTTTTTT.